This TCR beta chain was documented in a study of CD4 T cells in relation to SARS-CoV-2 and coronaviruses. The length of the CDR3 is 18 residues. The germline gives CDR1 MNHEY, CDR2 SMNVEV (reference sequence). V lost 2 bases to trimming and J lost 4 bases; unmatched junction nucleotides: 10. Study-level findings and limits: Samples before the pandemic and after infection were not matched within any donor.

A note on this clone: The antigen remains undetermined.

Naive and memory CD4+ T cells were cultured with CEF, then survey-sequenced. Measured with immunoSEQ multiplex PCR; TCRdb has only the in-frame clones, and not every one. The sample comprises about 37,000 clones, more than 65% of which are singletons, and 3.5% to 5% rests with the top ten. This TCR derives from an adult with COVID-19. This sequence joins TRBV27 and TRBJ2-5, with 13 bases fitting TRBD2. The sample taken for sequencing was naive CD4+ T cells from PBMCs, cultured in vitro. As to subset: naive CD4+ T cells isolated by negative enrichment. CDR3 DNA sequence: TGTGCCAGCAGTTTAACGGGGTGGACTAGCGGGAGAACAGAGACCCAGTACTTC. Residues: CASSLTGWTSGRTETQYF.